The rows below give T cell receptor beta chains drawn from one sample of a study of regulatory T cells in long-lasting Graves disease. TCRdb called the multiplex PCR reads again in MiXCR, with one record for every CDR3 protein. The top ten hold more than 10% of the sample, which has hundreds of thousands of distinct CDR3 sequences, 16% seen once. This sample was also put to use in a study of T cells in Graves' hyperthyroidism and ophthalmopathy.

The sequenced sample was peripheral blood mononuclear cells (PBMCs), obtained at new diagnosis, from a patient treated with antithyroid drugs. These receptors were obtained from a man younger than 30 with Graves disease. The CDR3 runs from the conserved cysteine through the conserved F or W. The D gene is left open where the match is weak. A clone size is listed for some rows: how often the clone was seen (once, few, many), or a class if it is expanded.

D gene,clone size,J gene,V gene,CDR3 DNA,CDR3 protein
NA,NA,TRBJ2-3,TRBV3-1,TGTACCAGCAGCGTGGCGGATACGCAGTATTTT,CTSSVADTQYF
NA,few,TRBJ2-2,TRBV9,TGTGCCAGCAGCGACTTGGGGAGCGTCACCGGGGAGCTGTTTTTT,CASSDLGSVTGELFF
NA,many,TRBJ1-4,TRBV6-1,TGTGCCAGCACCGAGGGGGGACGTGAAAAACTGTTTTTT,CASTEGGREKLFF
NA,NA,TRBJ1-2,TRBV27,TGTGCCAGCAGTAGGACAGAGTTCTATGGCTACACCTTC,CASSRTEFYGYTF
NA,NA,TRBJ1-1,TRBV28,TGTGCCAGCACCCCTTTACAGACATTGAACACTGAAGCTTTCTTT,CASTPLQTLNTEAFF
NA,few,TRBJ2-1,TRBV18,TGTGTCAGCTCACCATTGATGGGTAGCGGAGACGAGCAGTTCTTC,CVSSPLMGSGDEQFF
TRBD2,few,TRBJ2-5,TRBV20-1,TGCAGTGCTAGTGGGGGAGGAGGCGGGAGACAAGAGACCCAGTACTTC,CSASGGGGGRQETQYF
NA,NA,TRBJ2-7,TRBV19,TGTGCCAGTAGTATGGGAGCATTATCCTACGAGCAGTACTTC,CASSMGALSYEQYF
NA,NA,TRBJ1-6,TRBV2,TGTGCCAGCAGTACCGACAGGAGCGGAGGGTCACCCCTCCACTTT,CASSTDRSGGSPLHF
TRBD2,many,TRBJ2-1,TRBV7-2,TGTGCCAGCAGCTTAGGTCCGATCGGGAGGGCCCACAATGAGCAGTTCTTC,CASSLGPIGRAHNEQFF
NA,NA,TRBJ2-7,TRBV15,TGTGCCACCAGCAGAGATGATGGGCAGAGTTACTACGAGCAGTACTTC,CATSRDDGQSYYEQYF
TRBD1,many,TRBJ1-2,TRBV12-5,TGTGCTAGTGGTTCCCCTGGGACAGGACACTATGGCTACACCTTC,CASGSPGTGHYGYTF